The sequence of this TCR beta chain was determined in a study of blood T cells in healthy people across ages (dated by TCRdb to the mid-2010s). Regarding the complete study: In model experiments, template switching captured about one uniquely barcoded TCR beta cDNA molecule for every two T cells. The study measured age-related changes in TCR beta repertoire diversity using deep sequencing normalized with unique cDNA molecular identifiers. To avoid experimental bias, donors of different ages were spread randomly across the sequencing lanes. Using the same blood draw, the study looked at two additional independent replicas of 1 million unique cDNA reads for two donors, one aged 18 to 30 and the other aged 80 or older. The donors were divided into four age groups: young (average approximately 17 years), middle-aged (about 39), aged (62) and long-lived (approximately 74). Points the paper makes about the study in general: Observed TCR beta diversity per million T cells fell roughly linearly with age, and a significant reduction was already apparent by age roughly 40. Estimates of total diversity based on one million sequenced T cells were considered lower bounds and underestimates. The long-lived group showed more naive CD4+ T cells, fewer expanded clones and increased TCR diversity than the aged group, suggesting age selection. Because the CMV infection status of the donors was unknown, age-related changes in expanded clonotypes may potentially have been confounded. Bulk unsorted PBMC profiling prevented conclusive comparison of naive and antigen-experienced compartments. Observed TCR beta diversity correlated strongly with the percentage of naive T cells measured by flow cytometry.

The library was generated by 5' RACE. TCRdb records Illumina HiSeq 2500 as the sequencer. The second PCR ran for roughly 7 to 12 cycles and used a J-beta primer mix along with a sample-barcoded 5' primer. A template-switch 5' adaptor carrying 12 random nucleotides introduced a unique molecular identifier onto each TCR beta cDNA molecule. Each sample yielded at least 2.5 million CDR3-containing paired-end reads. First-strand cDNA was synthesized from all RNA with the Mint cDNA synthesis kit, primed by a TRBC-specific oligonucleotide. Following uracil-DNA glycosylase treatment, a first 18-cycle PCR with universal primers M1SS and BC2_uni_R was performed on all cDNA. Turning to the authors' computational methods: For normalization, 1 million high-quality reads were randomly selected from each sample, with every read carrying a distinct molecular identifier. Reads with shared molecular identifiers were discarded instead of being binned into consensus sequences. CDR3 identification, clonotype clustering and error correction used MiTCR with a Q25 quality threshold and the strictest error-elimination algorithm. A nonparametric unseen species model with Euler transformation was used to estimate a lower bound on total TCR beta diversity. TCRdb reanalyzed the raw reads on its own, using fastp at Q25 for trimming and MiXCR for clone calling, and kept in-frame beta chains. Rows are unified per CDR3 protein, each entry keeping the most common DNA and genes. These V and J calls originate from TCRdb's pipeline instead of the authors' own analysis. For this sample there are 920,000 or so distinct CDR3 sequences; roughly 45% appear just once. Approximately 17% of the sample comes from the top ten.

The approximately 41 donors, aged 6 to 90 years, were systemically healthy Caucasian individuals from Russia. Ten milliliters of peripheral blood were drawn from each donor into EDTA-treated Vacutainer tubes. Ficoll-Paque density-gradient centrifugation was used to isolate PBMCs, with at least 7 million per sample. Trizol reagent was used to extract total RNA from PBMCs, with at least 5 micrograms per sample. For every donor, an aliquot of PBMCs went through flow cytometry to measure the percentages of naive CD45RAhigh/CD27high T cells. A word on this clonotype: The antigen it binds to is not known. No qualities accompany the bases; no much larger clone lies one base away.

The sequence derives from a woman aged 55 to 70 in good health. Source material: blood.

CDR3 loop: CASSPLASNTGELFF. The bases are TGTGCCAGCAGCCCCCTAGCGTCGAACACCGGGGAGCTGTTTTTT. The sequence links TRBV11-2 to TRBJ2-2; a tentative D call is TRBD2 (6 bases match). CDR1 and CDR2, looked up from the germline V gene, are SGHAT and FQNNGV. There are 15 amino acids in the CDR3, from cysteine to phenylalanine inclusive. Just CDR3 DNA is preserved here, 45 bases in frame from base 1. Cut back by 5 bases and 0 bases, the V and J ends lie 10 bases apart. With the portions outside the CDR3 filled from the reference TRBV11-2 and TRBJ2-2 genes, the complete variable region becomes EAGVAQSPRYKIIEKRQSVAFWCNPISGHATLYWYQQILGQGPKLLIQFQNNGVVDDSQLPKDRFSAERLKGVDSTLKIQPAKLEDSAVYLCASSPLASNTGELFFGEGSRLTVL.